Listed below are T cell receptor beta chains from one sample, sequenced in a study of T cells in Graves' hyperthyroidism and ophthalmopathy. TCRdb passed the multiplex PCR reads through MiXCR, listing each CDR3 protein once. The table includes 300,000 to 450,000 distinct CDR3 sequences, about 14% detected once. Sequencing was performed on blood. These receptors all stem from a woman under 40 with Graves' ophthalmopathy. The CDR3 runs from the conserved cysteine through the conserved F or W. A D gene is named only where the DNA matches it firmly. Size is stated for part of the rows, as once, few or many counts, or as a class when the clone is expanded.

V	J	D	size	DNA	CDR3
TRBV6-1	TRBJ1-1	.	many	TGTGCCAGCAGAACCGGCGACCTCGAAGCTTTCTTT	CASRTGDLEAFF
TRBV19	TRBJ2-2	.	few	TGTGCCAGTAGTGAGGCGGATGTGAGCACCGGGGAGCTGTTTTTT	CASSEADVSTGELFF
TRBV12-3/TRBV12-4	TRBJ1-2	.	many	TGTGCCAGCAGTTTAATCTCGTTGGGGCCGCAGAACTATGGCTACACCTTC	CASSLISLGPQNYGYTF
TRBV2	TRBJ2-7	.	many	TGTGCCAGCGGCAGGGGAGAGCAGTACTTC	CASGRGEQYF
TRBV24-1	TRBJ2-1	TRBD2	.	TGTGCCACCAGTGATTCCACCCGGACTAGCGGGGGGTGGTACAATGAGCAGTTCTTC	CATSDSTRTSGGWYNEQFF
TRBV20-1	TRBJ2-2	.	many	TGCAGTGGGAAGGACGGAGGAACCGGGGAGCTGTTTTTT	CSGKDGGTGELFF
TRBV12-3/TRBV12-4	TRBJ2-1	TRBD1	many	TGTGCCAGCAGCCGACAGGGAAAATACAATGAGCAGTTCTTC	CASSRQGKYNEQFF
TRBV7-2	TRBJ1-1	TRBD1	many	TGTGCCAGCAGCAAGGACAGGGTGGTAACTGAAGCTTTCTTT	CASSKDRVVTEAFF
TRBV29-1	TRBJ1-2	.	few	TGCAGCGCCAACAGGGCCAACTATGGCTACACCTTC	CSANRANYGYTF
TRBV18	TRBJ2-1	.	many	TGTGCCAGCTTGGCAAGCGGGTACAATGAGCAGTTCTTC	CASLASGYNEQFF
TRBV28	TRBJ2-7	.	.	TGTGCCAGCAGCTGGGGCAGGAGCTACGAGCAGTACTTC	CASSWGRSYEQYF
TRBV28	TRBJ2-1	TRBD2	many	TGTGCCAGCAGCTCAACCCGCGGGGGACCGGGCTACAATGAGCAGTTCTTC	CASSSTRGGPGYNEQFF
TRBV19	TRBJ2-1	.	.	TGTGCCAGTAGAACGCAGGCTAGCTACAATGAGCAGTTCTTC	CASRTQASYNEQFF
TRBV19	TRBJ2-2	.	few	TGTGCCAGTAGTATCCCAACGGGGTTAAACACCGGGGAGCTGTTTTTT	CASSIPTGLNTGELFF
TRBV30	TRBJ1-2	.	many	TGTGCCTGGACGTCGGACAGTTCCTATGGCTACACCTTC	CAWTSDSSYGYTF
TRBV10-3	TRBJ1-1	.	.	TGTGCCATCAGTGTAAAACCGGGACAGAACACTGAAGCTTTCTTT	CAISVKPGQNTEAFF
TRBV27	TRBJ2-7	TRBD2	many	TGTGCCAGCAGTTCCCGTAACAGCGGGGGACCGTCGGAGCAGTACTTC	CASSSRNSGGPSEQYF
TRBV6-1	TRBJ2-5	.	few	TGTGCCAGCAGTGCGGGGCGGGGAAATCAAGAGACCCAGTACTTC	CASSAGRGNQETQYF
TRBV20-1	TRBJ1-2	.	many	TGCAGCTTTCCCGCGGGCGGACTAAACTATGGCTACACCTTC	CSFPAGGLNYGYTF
TRBV20-1	TRBJ2-5	TRBD2	many	TGCAGTGCGGGTGGGACTAGCGGGGGAAGTCGGCAAGAGACCCAGTACTTC	CSAGGTSGGSRQETQYF
TRBV5-5	TRBJ2-2	.	.	TGTGCCAGCAGCGAGGGGGGGGGCCACCCGAACACCGGGGAGCTGTTTTTT	CASSEGGGHPNTGELFF
TRBV6-2/TRBV6-3	TRBJ2-7	.	many	TGTGCCAGCAGCCATGGTTCGAGCTCCTACGAGCAGTACTTC	CASSHGSSSYEQYF
TRBV6-6	TRBJ2-3	TRBD2	many	TGTGCCAGCAGTTACTCGATCGGGGGGGAAAGCACAGATACGCAGTATTTT	CASSYSIGGESTDTQYF
TRBV5-1	TRBJ2-7	.	many	TGCGCCAGCAGGGAATCGCGGCACGGAATCTACGAGCAGTACTTC	CASRESRHGIYEQYF